A single T cell receptor (beta chain) is shown here with its context. The antigen remains undetermined. This record belongs to a study of beta chain features in type 1 diabetes. Study-level results: The naive, central memory and Treg TCRB repertoires showed an apparent similarity that was greater among patients than among healthy donors. For type 1 diabetes patients, VDJ junctions showed fewer insertions and more deletions.

Germline V gives CDR1 LNHDA, CDR2 SQIVND (reference sequence). Trimming cost V 8 bases and J 6 bases; bases outside gene matches: 8. The CDR3 totals 15 residues. As every portion of the isolated RNA was reverse transcribed, the sequencing read expressed TCRB transcripts. TCRdb keeps only in-frame clones here, not all; method: immunoSEQ multiplex PCR. Of 400,000 to 550,000 clones listed, 11% are singletons. Sequencing was done on a sample of naive CD4+ T cells from blood. The origin of this receptor is a young woman in good health. V gene TRBV19 combines with J gene TRBJ2-1; the match to TRBD2 covers 12 bases. CDR3 DNA sequence: TGTGCCAGTTCTAGCGGGAGGGCATCGGCCAATGAGCAGTTCTTC. Translation: CASSSGRASANEQFF.